This T cell receptor (beta chain) originates from a study of cytomegalovirus exposure and HLA in healthy donors. The length of the CDR3 is 19 residues. Germline V CDR1 and CDR2: LNHDA, SQIVND (reference sequence). V trimming: 1 base; J trimming: 2 bases; junction bases outside the gene matches: 11. The PCR used 60 Vbeta and 13 Jbeta primers. Assay used: immunoSEQ multiplex PCR; TCRdb lists only in-frame clones, some missing. The data show about 190,000 clones, roughly 76% seen once. Study-wide results and limits: Overall, roughly 170 TCR beta chains were annotated as cytomegalovirus-associated.

Healthy bone marrow donors made up the cohort. A note on this clone: Its target is not known.

This sequence was found in a woman younger than 45 in good health and CMV-seropositive. The sequencing sample was made of PBMCs. This chain links TRBV19 with TRBJ1-5, with 10 bases identical to TRBD1. The chain's CDR3 is CASSIGSTGTGVGNQPQHF. DNA of the CDR3: TGTGCCAGTAGTATAGGTTCCACCGGGACAGGGGTTGGCAATCAGCCCCAGCATTTT.